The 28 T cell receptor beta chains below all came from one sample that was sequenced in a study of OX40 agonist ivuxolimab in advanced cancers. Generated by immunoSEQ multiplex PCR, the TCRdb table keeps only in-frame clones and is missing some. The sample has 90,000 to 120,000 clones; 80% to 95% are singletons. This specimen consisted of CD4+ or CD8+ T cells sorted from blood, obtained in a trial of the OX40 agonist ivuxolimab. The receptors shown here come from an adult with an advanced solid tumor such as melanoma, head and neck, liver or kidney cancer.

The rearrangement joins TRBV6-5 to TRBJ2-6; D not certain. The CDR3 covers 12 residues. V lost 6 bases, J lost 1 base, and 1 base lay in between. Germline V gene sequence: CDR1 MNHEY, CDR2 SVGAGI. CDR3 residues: CASRSGANVLTF. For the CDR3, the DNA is TGTGCCAGCAGATCTGGGGCCAACGTCCTGACTTTC.

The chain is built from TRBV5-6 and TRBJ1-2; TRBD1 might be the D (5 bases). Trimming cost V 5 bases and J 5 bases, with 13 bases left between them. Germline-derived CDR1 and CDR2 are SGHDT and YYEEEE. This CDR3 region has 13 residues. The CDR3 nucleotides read TGTGCCAGCAGATACTCAGGGTTATATGGCTACACCTTC. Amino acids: CASRYSGLYGYTF.

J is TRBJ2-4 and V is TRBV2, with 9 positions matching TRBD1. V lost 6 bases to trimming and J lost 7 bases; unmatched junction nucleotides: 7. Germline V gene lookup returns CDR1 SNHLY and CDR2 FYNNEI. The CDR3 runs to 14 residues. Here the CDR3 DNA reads TGTGCCAGCAGCCCTCTAGGGACAGGGAACATTCAGTACTTC. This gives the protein CASSPLGTGNIQYF.

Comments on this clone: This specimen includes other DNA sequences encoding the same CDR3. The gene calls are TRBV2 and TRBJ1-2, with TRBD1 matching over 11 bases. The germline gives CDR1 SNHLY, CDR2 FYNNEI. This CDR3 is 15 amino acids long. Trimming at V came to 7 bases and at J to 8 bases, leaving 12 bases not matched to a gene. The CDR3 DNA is TGTGCCAGCATCATGGACAGGGGGCGTCCGGGAGGCTACACCTTC. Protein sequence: CASIMDRGRPGGYTF.

The CDR3 spells CSVKSPSQTNEQFF. DNA for the CDR3: TGCAGCGTCAAAAGCCCTAGCCAAACCAATGAGCAGTTCTTC. This rearrangement joins TRBV29-1 to TRBJ2-1, with TRBD2 as a possible D gene (5 bases). CDR1 and CDR2 from the germline V gene are SQVTM and ANQGSEA. Trimming removed 6 bases at V and 6 bases at J, with 18 bases between. The CDR3 length is 14 residues.

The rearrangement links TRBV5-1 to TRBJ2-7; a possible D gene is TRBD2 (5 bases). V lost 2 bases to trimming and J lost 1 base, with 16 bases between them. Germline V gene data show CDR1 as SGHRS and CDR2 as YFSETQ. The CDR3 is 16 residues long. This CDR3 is CASSFSSPSWSYEQYF. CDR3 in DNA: TGCGCCAGCAGCTTTTCTAGTCCTAGCTGGTCCTACGAGCAGTACTTC. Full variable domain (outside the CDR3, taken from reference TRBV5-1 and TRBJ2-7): KAGVTQTPRYLIKTRGQQVTLSCSPISGHRSVSWYQQTPGQGLQFLFEYFSETQRNKGNFPGRFSGRQFSNSRSEMNVSTLELGDSALYLCASSFSSPSWSYEQYFGPGTRLTVT.

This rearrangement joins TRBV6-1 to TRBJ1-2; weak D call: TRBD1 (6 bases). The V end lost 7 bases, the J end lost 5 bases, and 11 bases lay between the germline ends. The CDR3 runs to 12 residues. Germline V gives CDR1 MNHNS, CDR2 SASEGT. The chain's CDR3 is CASMGGRYGYTF. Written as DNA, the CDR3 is TGTGCCAGCATGGGGGGCCGGTATGGCTACACCTTC.

The CDR3 loop reads CASSLGENTEAFF. CDR3 DNA sequence: TGTGCCAGCAGCTTGGGGGAGAACACTGAAGCTTTCTTT. The V and J genes are TRBV7-6 and TRBJ1-1, with a tentative D call TRBD1 (5 bases). CDR1 and CDR2 from the germline V gene are SGHVS and FNYEAQ. V was clipped by 3 bases and J by 1 base, with 6 bases between them. The CDR3 sequence is 13 residues long.

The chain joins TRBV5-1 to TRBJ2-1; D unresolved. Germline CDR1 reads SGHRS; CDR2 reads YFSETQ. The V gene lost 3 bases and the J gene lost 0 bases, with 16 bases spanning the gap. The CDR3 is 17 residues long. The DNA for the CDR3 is TGCGCCAGCAGCTGGGCTAGGGATCCCCGCTCCTACAATGAGCAGTTCTTC. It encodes CASSWARDPRSYNEQFF.

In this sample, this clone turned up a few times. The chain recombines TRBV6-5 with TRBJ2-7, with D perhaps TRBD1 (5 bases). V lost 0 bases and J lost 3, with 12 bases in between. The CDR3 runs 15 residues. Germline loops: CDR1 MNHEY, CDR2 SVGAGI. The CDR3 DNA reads TGTGCCAGCAGTTACTCCTTAGGGCAGGGCTACGAGCAGTACTTC. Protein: CASSYSLGQGYEQYF.

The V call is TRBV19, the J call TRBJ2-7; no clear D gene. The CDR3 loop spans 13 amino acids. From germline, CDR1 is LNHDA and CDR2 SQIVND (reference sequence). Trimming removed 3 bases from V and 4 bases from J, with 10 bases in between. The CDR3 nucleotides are TGTGCCAGTAGTATTCAAAAAGATTACGAGCAGTACTTC. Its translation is CASSIQKDYEQYF.

The DNA of the CDR3 is TGTGCCAGCAGTGTAACAGGTAGGGATCAGCCCCAGCATTTT. It is translated as CASSVTGRDQPQHF. The V gene is TRBV6-5, the J gene TRBJ1-5, with D perhaps matching TRBD1 (5 bases). Germline-derived CDR1 and CDR2 are MNHEY and SVGAGI. The CDR3 consists of 14 residues. V dropped 5 bases and J dropped 5 bases, with 13 bases sitting between them.

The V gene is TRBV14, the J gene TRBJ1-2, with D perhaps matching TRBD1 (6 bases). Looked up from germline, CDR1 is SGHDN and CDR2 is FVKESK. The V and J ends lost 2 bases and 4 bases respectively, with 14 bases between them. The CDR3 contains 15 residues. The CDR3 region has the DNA TGTGCCAGCAGCCAACGTTCACAGGGAGCCTATGGCTACACCTTC. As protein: CASSQRSQGAYGYTF. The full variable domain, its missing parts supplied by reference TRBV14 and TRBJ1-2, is EAGVTQFPSHSVIEKGQTVTLRCDPISGHDNLYWYRRVMGKEIKFLLHFVKESKQDESGMPNNRFLAERTGGTYSTLKVQPAELEDSGVYFCASSQRSQGAYGYTFGSGTRLTVV.

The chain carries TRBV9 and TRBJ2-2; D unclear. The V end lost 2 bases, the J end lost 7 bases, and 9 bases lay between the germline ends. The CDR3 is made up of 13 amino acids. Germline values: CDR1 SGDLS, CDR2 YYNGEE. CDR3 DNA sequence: TGTGCCAGCAGCGTGGCGATGGACGGGGAGCTGTTTTTT. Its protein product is CASSVAMDGELFF.

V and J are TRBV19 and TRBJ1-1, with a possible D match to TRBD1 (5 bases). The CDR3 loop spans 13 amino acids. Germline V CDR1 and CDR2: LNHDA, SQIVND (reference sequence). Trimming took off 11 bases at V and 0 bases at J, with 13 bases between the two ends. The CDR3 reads CAGGENLNTEAFF. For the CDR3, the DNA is TGTGCCGGGGGGGAAAACTTGAACACTGAAGCTTTCTTT.

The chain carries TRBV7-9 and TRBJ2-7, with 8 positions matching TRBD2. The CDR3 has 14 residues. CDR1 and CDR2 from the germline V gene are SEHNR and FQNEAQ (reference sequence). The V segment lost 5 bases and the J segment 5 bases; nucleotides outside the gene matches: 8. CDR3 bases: TGTGCCAGCAGCAGACGACCGGGGGGGAACGAGCAGTACTTC. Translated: CASSRRPGGNEQYF.

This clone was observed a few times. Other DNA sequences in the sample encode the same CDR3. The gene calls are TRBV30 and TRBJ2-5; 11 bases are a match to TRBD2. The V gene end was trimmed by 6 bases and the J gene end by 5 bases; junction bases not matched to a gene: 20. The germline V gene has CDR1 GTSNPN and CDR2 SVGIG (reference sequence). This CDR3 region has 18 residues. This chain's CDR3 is CACLIGGASGRRGETQYF. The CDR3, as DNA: TGTGCCTGTTTAATCGGTGGGGCTAGCGGGAGGCGGGGGGAGACCCAGTACTTC.

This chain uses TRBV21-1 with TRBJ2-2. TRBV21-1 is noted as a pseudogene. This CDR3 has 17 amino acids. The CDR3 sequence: CASSPQGGRSSTGELFF. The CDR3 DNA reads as TGTGCCAGCAGCCCCCAGGGGGGGAGGAGTAGCACCGGGGAGCTGTTTTTT.

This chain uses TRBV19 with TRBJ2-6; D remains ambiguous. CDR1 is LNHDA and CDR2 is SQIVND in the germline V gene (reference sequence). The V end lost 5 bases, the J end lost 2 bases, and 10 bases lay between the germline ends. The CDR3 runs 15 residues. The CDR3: CASSAAAAGANVLTF. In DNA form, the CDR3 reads TGTGCCAGTAGTGCCGCGGCGGCTGGGGCCAACGTCCTGACTTTC.

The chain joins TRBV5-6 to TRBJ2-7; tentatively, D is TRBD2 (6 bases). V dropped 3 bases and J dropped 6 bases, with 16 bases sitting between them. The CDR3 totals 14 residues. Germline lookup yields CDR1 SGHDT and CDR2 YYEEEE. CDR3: CASSSRVRGGEQYF. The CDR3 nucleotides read TGTGCCAGCAGCTCCCGCGTAAGGGGAGGCGAGCAGTACTTC.

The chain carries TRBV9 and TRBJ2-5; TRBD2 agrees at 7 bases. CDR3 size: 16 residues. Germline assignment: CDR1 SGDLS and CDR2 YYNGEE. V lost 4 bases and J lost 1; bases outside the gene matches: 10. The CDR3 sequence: CASSQYGGKGQETQYF. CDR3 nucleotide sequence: TGTGCCAGCAGCCAATACGGGGGGAAGGGCCAAGAGACCCAGTACTTC.

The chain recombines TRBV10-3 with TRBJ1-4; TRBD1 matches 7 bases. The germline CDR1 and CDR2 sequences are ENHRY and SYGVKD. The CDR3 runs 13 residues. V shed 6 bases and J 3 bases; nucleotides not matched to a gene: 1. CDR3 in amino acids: CAISGQANEKLFF. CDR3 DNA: TGTGCCATCAGCGGACAGGCTAATGAAAAACTGTTTTTT.

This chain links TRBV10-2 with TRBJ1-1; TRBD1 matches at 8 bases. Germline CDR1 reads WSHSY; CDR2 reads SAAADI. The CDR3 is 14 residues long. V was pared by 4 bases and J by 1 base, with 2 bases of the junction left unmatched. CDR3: CASSGQGRNTEAFF. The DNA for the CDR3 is TGCGCCAGCAGTGGACAGGGGAGGAACACTGAAGCTTTCTTT.

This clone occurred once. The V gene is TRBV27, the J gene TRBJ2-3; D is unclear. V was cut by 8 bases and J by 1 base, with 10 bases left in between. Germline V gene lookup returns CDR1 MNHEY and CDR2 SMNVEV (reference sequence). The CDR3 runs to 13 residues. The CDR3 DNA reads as TGTGCCAGCTCCTTAGCTGGCACAGATACGCAGTATTTT. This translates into CASSLAGTDTQYF.

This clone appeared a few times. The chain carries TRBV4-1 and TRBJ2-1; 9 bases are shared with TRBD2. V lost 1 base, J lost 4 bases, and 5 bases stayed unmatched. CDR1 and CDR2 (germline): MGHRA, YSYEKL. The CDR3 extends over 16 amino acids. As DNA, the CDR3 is TGCGCCAGCAGCCAAGGGGCGGGAGGGAGATACAATGAGCAGTTCTTC. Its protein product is CASSQGAGGRYNEQFF.

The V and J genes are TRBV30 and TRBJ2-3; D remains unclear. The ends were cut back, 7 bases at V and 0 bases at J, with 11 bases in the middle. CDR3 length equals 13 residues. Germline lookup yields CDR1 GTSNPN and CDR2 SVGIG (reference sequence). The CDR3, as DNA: TGTGCCTCCTCCCTCACTAGCACAGATACGCAGTATTTT. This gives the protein CASSLTSTDTQYF.

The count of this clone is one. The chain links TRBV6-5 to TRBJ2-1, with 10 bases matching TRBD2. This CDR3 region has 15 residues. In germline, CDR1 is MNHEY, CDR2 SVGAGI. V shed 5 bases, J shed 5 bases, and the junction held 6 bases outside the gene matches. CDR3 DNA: TGTGCCAGCAGTGCCCCTAGCGGGGGCAACAATGAGCAGTTCTTC. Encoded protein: CASSAPSGGNNEQFF.

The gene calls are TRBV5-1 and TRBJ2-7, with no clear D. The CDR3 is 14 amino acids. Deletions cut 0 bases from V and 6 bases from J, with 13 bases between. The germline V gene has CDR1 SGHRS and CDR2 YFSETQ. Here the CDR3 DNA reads TGCGCCAGCAGCTTGGACAGTTGGGGTGGCGAGCAGTACTTC. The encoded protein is CASSLDSWGGEQYF.